This is a list of T cell receptor beta chains from one sample in a study of Ad26.COV2.S vaccination and SARS-CoV-2 variants. The table came from immunoSEQ multiplex PCR; TCRdb's copy has only in-frame clones and leaves some out. Counted here are 450,000 to 550,000 clones, 70% to 90% occurring once; the ten biggest clones make up about 1.5%. The sample was peripheral blood, taken in a trial of Ad26.COV2.S vaccine versus placebo. These TCRs come from a person between 18 and 60 years old who received the Ad26.COV2.S COVID-19 vaccine or a placebo. Each CDR3 is given with its conserved first and last residue. The D gene is left open where the match is weak. Some rows mark clone size as missing; the rest say once, few, many or name a class of expanded clone.

j_gene,abundance,d_gene,v_gene,CDR3aa,CDR3nt
TRBJ1-2,.,.,TRBV2,CASSEARGRGYGYTF,TGTGCCAGCAGTGAAGCGCGGGGGCGCGGCTATGGCTACACCTTC
TRBJ2-1,.,.,TRBV7-9,CASSPLTDYNEQFF,TGTGCCAGCAGCCCCCTGACCGATTACAATGAGCAGTTCTTC
TRBJ1-2,.,.,TRBV6-5,CASSYRKVPYGYTF,TGTGCCAGCAGTTACAGGAAGGTACCCTATGGCTACACCTTC
TRBJ2-7,once,TRBD2,TRBV28,CASSLSGLAGPSSYEQYF,TGTGCCAGCAGTTTAAGTGGACTAGCGGGACCTAGCTCCTACGAGCAGTACTTC
TRBJ2-4,.,.,TRBV19,CASTRRGQPENIQYF,TGTGCCAGTACCCGGCGGGGACAGCCAGAAAACATTCAGTACTTC
TRBJ1-1,.,.,TRBV7-9,CASSLEGAHTEAFF,TGTGCCAGCAGCTTGGAAGGAGCACACACTGAAGCTTTCTTT
TRBJ2-1,.,TRBD2,TRBV10-3,CAIRSQRGSKINNEQFF,TGTGCCATCAGATCTCAGCGGGGCTCCAAAATAAACAATGAGCAGTTCTTC
TRBJ1-3,few,.,TRBV6-5,CASRPTGTGNTIYF,TGTGCCAGCAGACCTACAGGGACTGGAAACACCATATATTTT
TRBJ2-2,.,TRBD2,TRBV7-8,CASSPQRLAGITGLAGELFF,TGTGCCAGCAGCCCGCAGAGGCTAGCGGGGATCACGGGATTGGCCGGGGAGCTGTTTTTT
TRBJ2-7,.,.,TRBV19,CASSMEQGFSYEQYF,TGTGCCAGTAGTATGGAGCAGGGTTTTTCCTACGAGCAGTACTTC
TRBJ1-1,.,.,TRBV10-3,CAVSKDSYTEAFF,TGTGCCGTATCAAAGGACAGTTACACTGAAGCTTTCTTT
TRBJ1-1,.,.,TRBV4-3,CASSQGGWGEAFF,TGCGCCAGCAGCCAAGGTGGGTGGGGCGAAGCTTTCTTT
TRBJ2-5,.,TRBD1,TRBV7-9,CASSLRTGSRETQYF,TGTGCCAGCAGCTTAAGGACAGGATCCCGAGAGACCCAGTACTTC
TRBJ2-4,.,.,TRBV30,CAWSVVAGRNIQYF,TGTGCCTGGAGTGTAGTGGCGGGAAGAAACATTCAGTACTTC
TRBJ1-1,.,.,TRBV19,CASIHRASGGTEAFF,TGTGCCAGTATCCACAGGGCGTCGGGGGGCACTGAAGCTTTCTTT
TRBJ2-1,.,TRBD1,TRBV11-2,CASSHYRGSSYNEQFF,TGTGCCAGCAGCCACTACAGGGGATCCTCCTACAATGAGCAGTTCTTC
TRBJ1-5,.,.,TRBV30,CAWSIAEAQPQHF,TGTGCCTGGAGTATTGCAGAAGCCCAGCCCCAGCATTTT
TRBJ2-2,.,TRBD1,TRBV14,CASSQELAYGGQDLTGELFF,TGTGCCAGCAGCCAAGAATTGGCCTATGGTGGACAGGACCTTACCGGGGAGCTGTTTTTT
TRBJ2-3,once,TRBD2,TRBV2,CASNWASGIGDTQYF,TGTGCCAGCAATTGGGCTAGCGGAATAGGGGATACGCAGTATTTT
TRBJ2-5,.,TRBD2,TRBV5-1,CASSLATSGGSQGTQYF,TGCGCCAGCAGCTTGGCGACTAGCGGGGGGAGCCAAGGCACCCAGTACTTC
TRBJ2-2,.,.,TRBV19,CASSILGSDTGELFF,TGTGCCAGTAGTATTCTGGGGTCGGACACCGGGGAGCTGTTTTTT
TRBJ2-2,.,TRBD1,TRBV5-1,CASSLVQGPVGELFF,TGCGCCAGCAGCTTGGTACAGGGGCCTGTCGGGGAGCTGTTTTTT
TRBJ2-2,.,.,TRBV29-1,CSTRGASNTGELFF,TGCAGCACCCGGGGAGCGTCGAACACCGGGGAGCTGTTTTTT
TRBJ2-6,.,.,TRBV18,CASSPIAEQSSGANVLTF,TGTGCCAGCTCACCAATAGCAGAGCAAAGCTCTGGGGCCAACGTCCTGACTTTC
TRBJ2-2,.,TRBD2,TRBV4-1,CASRRLAGGPGTGELFF,TGCGCCAGCAGAAGACTAGCGGGAGGGCCGGGCACCGGGGAGCTGTTTTTT
TRBJ2-7,.,.,TRBV11-2,CASSPRGAGFSYEQYF,TGTGCCAGCAGCCCAAGGGGGGCAGGATTCTCCTACGAGCAGTACTTC
TRBJ1-5,.,.,TRBV11-2,CASSLDTYQPQHF,TGTGCCAGCAGCTTAGATACGTATCAGCCCCAGCATTTT
TRBJ1-1,.,.,TRBV29-1,CSVGVVVTEAFF,TGCAGCGTTGGTGTGGTGGTGACTGAAGCTTTCTTT
TRBJ2-1,.,.,TRBV27,CASSLWGERGSEQFF,TGTGCCAGCAGTTTATGGGGGGAGAGGGGTTCTGAGCAGTTCTTC
TRBJ1-5,.,.,TRBV19,CASSMGFGANQPQHF,TGTGCCAGTAGTATGGGTTTCGGGGCTAATCAGCCCCAGCATTTT
TRBJ2-4,.,.,TRBV3-1/TRBV3-2,CASSQADILAKNIQYF,TGTGCCAGCAGCCAAGCAGATATTCTAGCCAAAAACATTCAGTACTTC
TRBJ1-2,.,.,TRBV21-1,CASSPPAPRNNYGYTF,TGTGCCAGCAGCCCCCCCGCACCGCGTAATAACTATGGCTACACCTTC
TRBJ2-3,.,TRBD1,TRBV28,CASSTDRGRTDTQYF,TGTGCCAGCAGCACGGACAGGGGGCGTACAGATACGCAGTATTTT
TRBJ1-1,.,.,TRBV6-5,CASSYSTNLNTEAFF,TGTGCCAGCAGTTACTCGACCAACCTGAACACTGAAGCTTTCTTT
TRBJ2-5,.,.,TRBV27,CASSSYLQETQYF,TGTGCCAGCAGTTCCTACCTACAAGAGACCCAGTACTTC
TRBJ2-5,.,.,TRBV5-8,CASGYNPGGPETQYF,TGTGCCAGCGGATACAACCCGGGTGGGCCAGAGACCCAGTACTTC
TRBJ1-1,.,.,TRBV6-5,CASRQIMNTEAFF,TGTGCCAGCAGGCAAATCATGAACACTGAAGCTTTCTTT
TRBJ1-6,.,.,TRBV7-2,CASSPGTSNSPLHF,TGTGCCAGCAGCCCAGGGACAAGCAATTCACCCCTCCACTTT
TRBJ1-4,.,TRBD1,TRBV19,CASSTSTGINEKLFF,TGTGCCAGTAGTACCTCGACAGGGATTAATGAAAAACTGTTTTTT
TRBJ1-2,.,.,TRBV7-2,CASSSDFYGYTF,TGTGCCAGCAGTTCAGACTTCTATGGCTACACCTTC
TRBJ2-3,few,.,TRBV7-2,CASSNSGRLWDTQYF,TGTGCCAGCAGCAATAGTGGGCGGTTATGGGATACGCAGTATTTT
TRBJ1-2,.,.,TRBV27,CASSSRPGVQANYGYTF,TGTGCCAGCAGTTCACGCCCCGGGGTACAAGCTAACTATGGCTACACCTTC
TRBJ2-2,.,.,TRBV9,CASSFASGVGELFF,TGTGCCAGCAGCTTCGCTTCCGGGGTGGGGGAGCTGTTTTTT
TRBJ1-2,.,TRBD1,TRBV19,CASSGQGGGYTF,TGTGCCAGTAGTGGACAGGGGGGCGGCTACACCTTC
TRBJ1-5,.,.,TRBV27,CASSPRGTNQPQHF,TGTGCCAGCTCCCCGCGCGGGACAAATCAGCCCCAGCATTTT
TRBJ2-5,.,TRBD2,TRBV10-3,CAISLAGEETQYF,TGTGCCATCTCCTTAGCGGGGGAAGAGACCCAGTACTTC
TRBJ2-7,once,.,TRBV19,CASSIGPGRADYEQYF,TGTGCCAGTAGTATCGGTCCGGGACGAGCCGACTACGAGCAGTACTTC
TRBJ1-2,.,.,TRBV9,CASTKSGNYGYTF,TGTGCCAGCACCAAATCGGGAAACTATGGCTACACCTTC
TRBJ2-1,once,.,TRBV12-3/TRBV12-4,CASSLGLLNEQFF,TGTGCCAGCAGTCTAGGACTTCTAAATGAGCAGTTCTTC
TRBJ1-4,once,TRBD1,TRBV3-1/TRBV3-2,CASSQGDRRNEKLFF,TGTGCCAGCAGCCAAGGGGACAGGAGGAATGAAAAACTGTTTTTT
TRBJ1-2,.,.,TRBV12-3/TRBV12-4,CASSRDGSYGYTF,TGTGCCAGCAGCCGCGACGGGTCCTATGGCTACACCTTC
TRBJ1-5,.,TRBD1,TRBV7-9,CASSQGGISNQPQHF,TGTGCCAGCAGCCAAGGGGGCATAAGCAATCAGCCCCAGCATTTT
TRBJ1-2,.,.,TRBV10-3,CATRASGEGYGYTF,TGTGCCACTAGAGCGTCAGGGGAGGGCTATGGCTACACCTTC